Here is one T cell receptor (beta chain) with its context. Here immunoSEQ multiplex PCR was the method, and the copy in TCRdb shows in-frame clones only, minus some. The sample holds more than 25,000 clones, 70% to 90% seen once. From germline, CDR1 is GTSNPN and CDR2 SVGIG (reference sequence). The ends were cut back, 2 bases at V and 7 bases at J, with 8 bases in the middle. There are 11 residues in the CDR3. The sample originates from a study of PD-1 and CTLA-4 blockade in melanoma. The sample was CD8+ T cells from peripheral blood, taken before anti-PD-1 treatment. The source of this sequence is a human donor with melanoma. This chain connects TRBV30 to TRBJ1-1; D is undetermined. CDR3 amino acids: CAWSIGVEAFF. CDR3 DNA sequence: TGTGCCTGGAGTATCGGGGTTGAAGCTTTCTTT.